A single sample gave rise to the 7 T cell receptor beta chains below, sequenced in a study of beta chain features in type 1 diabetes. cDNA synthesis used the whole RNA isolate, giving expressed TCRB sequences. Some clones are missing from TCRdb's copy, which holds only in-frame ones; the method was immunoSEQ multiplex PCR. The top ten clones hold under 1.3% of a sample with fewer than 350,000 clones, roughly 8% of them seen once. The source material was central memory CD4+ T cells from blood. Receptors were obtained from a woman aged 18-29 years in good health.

The CDR3 here is CASSKGLGGEQYV. The CDR3 DNA reads as TGTGCCAGCAGCAAAGGGCTGGGAGGCGAGCAGTACGTC. The chain employs TRBV11-1 and TRBJ2-7, with D possibly TRBD2 on 6 matching bases. The CDR3 length is 13 residues. V shed 5 bases and J shed 6 bases, with 14 bases lying between them. Germline V lookup: CDR1 SGHAT, CDR2 FQDESV (reference sequence).

The CDR3 here is CASSSGGPTGYSPLHF. The CDR3 DNA sequence: TGTGCCAGCAGCTCAGGGGGACCGACAGGCTATTCACCCCTCCACTTT. J is TRBJ1-6 and V is TRBV7-2, with 7 positions matching TRBD1. Germline V gene sequence: CDR1 SGHTA, CDR2 FQGNSA. With V trimmed by 4 bases and J by 8 bases, 11 bases remained unmatched. This CDR3 spans 16 amino acids.

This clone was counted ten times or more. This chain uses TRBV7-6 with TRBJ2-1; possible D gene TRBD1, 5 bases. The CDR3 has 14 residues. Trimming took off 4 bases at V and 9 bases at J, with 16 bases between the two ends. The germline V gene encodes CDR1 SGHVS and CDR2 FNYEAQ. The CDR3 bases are TGTGCCAGCAGCTCCCCTTCAGGGAAGGGTGAGCAGTTCTTC. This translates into CASSSPSGKGEQFF. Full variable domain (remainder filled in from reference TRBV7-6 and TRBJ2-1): GAGVSQSPRYKVTKRGQDVALRCDPISGHVSLYWYRQALGQGPEFLTYFNYEAQQDKSGLPNDRFSAERPEGSISTLTIQRTEQRDSAMYRCASSSPSGKGEQFFGPGTRLTVL.

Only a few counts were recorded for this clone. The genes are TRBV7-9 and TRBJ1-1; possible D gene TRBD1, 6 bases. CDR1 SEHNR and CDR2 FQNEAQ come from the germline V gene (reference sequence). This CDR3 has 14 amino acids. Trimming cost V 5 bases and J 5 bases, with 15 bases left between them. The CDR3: CASSLTGHRTEAFF. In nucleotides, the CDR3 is TGTGCCAGCAGCCTGACAGGACATAGGACTGAAGCTTTCTTT.

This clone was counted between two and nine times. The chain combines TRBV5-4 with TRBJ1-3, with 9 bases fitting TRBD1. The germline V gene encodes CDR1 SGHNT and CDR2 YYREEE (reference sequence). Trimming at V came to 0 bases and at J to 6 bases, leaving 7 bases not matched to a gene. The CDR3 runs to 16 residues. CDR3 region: CASSLGTGVTSNTIYF. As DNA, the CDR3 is TGTGCCAGCAGCTTGGGGACAGGGGTTACCTCAAACACCATATATTTT.

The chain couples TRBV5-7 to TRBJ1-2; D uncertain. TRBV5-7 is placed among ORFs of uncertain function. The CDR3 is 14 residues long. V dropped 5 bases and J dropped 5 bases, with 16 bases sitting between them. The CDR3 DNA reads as TGTGCCAGCAGTTACCCCCTGGTGAAATATGGCTACACCTTC. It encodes CASSYPLVKYGYTF.

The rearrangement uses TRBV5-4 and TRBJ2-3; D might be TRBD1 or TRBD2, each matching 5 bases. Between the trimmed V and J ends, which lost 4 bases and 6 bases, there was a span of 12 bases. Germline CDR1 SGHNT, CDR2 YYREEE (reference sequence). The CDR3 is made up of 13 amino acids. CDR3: CASSLGGEDTQYF. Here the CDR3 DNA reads TGTGCCAGCAGCCTTGGGGGTGAGGATACGCAGTATTTT.